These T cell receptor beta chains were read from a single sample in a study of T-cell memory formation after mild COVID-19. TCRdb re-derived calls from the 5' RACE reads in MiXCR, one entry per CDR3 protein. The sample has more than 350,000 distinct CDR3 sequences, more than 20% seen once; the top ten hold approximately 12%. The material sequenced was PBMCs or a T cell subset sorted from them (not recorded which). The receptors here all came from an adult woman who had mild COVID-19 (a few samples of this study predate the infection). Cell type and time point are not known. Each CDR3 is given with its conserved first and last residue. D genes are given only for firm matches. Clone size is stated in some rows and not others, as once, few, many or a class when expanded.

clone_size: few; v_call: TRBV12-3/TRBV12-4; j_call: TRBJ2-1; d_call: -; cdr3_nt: TGTGCCAGCAGTCTAAACTGGGGGAATGAGCAGTTCTTC; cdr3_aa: CASSLNWGNEQFF
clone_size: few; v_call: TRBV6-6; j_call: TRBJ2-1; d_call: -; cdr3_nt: TGTGCCAGCAGTTACGACTTTCGGGCGAAGCTCTACAATGAGCAGTTCTTC; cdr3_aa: CASSYDFRAKLYNEQFF
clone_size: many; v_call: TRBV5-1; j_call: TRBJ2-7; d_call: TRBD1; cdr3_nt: TGCGCCAGCAGCTCCTCCGGGACAGGGTATGCCGAGCAGTACTTC; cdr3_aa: CASSSSGTGYAEQYF
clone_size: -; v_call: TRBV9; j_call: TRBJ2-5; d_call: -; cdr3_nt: TGTGCCAGCAGCGCATCGACCTGGGGGTCCCAAGAGACCCAGTACTTC; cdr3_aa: CASSASTWGSQETQYF
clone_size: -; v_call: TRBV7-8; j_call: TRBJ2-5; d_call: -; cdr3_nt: TGTGCCAGCAGCTCACCAGCCGACAACCAAGAGACCCAGTACTTC; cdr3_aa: CASSSPADNQETQYF
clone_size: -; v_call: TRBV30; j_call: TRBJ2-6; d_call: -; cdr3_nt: TGTGCCTGGCGTGGGGGCTCTGGGGCCAACGTCCTGACTTTC; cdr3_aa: CAWRGGSGANVLTF
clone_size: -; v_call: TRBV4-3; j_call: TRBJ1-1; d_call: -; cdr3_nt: TGCGCCAGCAGCCAAGAGGTATACACTGAAGCTTTCTTT; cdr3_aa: CASSQEVYTEAFF
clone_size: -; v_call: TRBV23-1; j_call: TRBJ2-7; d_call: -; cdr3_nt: TGCGCCAGCAGCCCCTCGACAGGCCACTACGAGCAGTACTTC; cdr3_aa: CASSPSTGHYEQYF
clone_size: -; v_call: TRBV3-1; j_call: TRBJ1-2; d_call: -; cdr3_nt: TGTGCCAGCAGCCAAGATCCGGGGATATCTGGCTACACCTTC; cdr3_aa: CASSQDPGISGYTF
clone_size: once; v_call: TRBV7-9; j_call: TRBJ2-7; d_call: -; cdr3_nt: TGTGCCAGCAGCTTACCAGGACAAGAATTTTCCTACGAGCAGTACTTC; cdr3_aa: CASSLPGQEFSYEQYF
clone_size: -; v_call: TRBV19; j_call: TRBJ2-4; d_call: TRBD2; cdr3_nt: TGTGCCAGTAGTGCGTTTCTCGGGAGGGCCGACATTCAGTACTTC; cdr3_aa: CASSAFLGRADIQYF
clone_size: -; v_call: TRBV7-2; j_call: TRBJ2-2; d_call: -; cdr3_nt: TGTGCCAGCAGCCCCAGGGGTAGATCGGGCACCGGGGAGCTGTTTTTT; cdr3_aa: CASSPRGRSGTGELFF
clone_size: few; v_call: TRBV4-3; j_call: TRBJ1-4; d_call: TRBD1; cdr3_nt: TGCGCCAGCAGCCAAGGCGACAGGGGGCGCGAAAAACTGTTTTTT; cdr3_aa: CASSQGDRGREKLFF
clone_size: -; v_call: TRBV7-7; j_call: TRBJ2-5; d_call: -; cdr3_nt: TGTGCCAGCAGTTACAACGGACAGCAAGAGACCCAGTACTTC; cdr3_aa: CASSYNGQQETQYF
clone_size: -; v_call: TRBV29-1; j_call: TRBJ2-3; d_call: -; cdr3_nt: TGCAGCGGGGGCGCCCTCACAGATACGCAGTATTTT; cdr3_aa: CSGGALTDTQYF
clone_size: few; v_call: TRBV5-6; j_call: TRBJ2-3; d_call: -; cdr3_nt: TGTGCCAGCAGCTTGGGGACGCTTAGCACAGATACGCAGTATTTT; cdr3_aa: CASSLGTLSTDTQYF
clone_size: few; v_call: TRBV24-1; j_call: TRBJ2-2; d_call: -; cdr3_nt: TGTGCCACCAGTGTATCAGGAGGGGCCGTAATTAACACCGGGGAGCTGTTTTTT; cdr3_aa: CATSVSGGAVINTGELFF
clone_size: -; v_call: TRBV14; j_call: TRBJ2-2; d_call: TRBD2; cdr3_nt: TGTGCCAGCAGCCAAGAACTAGCGGGACCGAACACCGGGGAGCTGTTTTTT; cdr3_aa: CASSQELAGPNTGELFF
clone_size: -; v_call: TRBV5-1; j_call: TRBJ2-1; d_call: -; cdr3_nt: TGCGCCAGCAGCTTAAAGTTCTCGGATGAGCAGTTCTTC; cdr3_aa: CASSLKFSDEQFF
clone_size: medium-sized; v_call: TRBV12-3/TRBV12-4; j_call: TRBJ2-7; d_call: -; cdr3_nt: TGTGCCAGCAGTCTTACAAGATACTACGAGCAGTACTTC; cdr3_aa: CASSLTRYYEQYF
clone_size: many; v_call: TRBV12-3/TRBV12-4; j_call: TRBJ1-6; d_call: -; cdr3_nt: TGTGCCAGCAGCTCCTCAGTAGGGGGGCTATCACCCCTCCACTTT; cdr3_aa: CASSSSVGGLSPLHF
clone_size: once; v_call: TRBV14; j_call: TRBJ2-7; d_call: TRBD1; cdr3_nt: TGTGCCAGCAGCCTGGCCGGGACAGGGGTTTGGGAGCAGTACTTC; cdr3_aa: CASSLAGTGVWEQYF
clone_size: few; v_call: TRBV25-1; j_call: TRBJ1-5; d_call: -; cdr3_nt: TGTGCCAGCAGTGAGAGGATTGGCAATCAGCCCCAGCATTTT; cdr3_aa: CASSERIGNQPQHF
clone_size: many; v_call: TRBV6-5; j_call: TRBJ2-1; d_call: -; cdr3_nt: TGTGCCAGCAGTGCCTCCCTAGGAAAGCAGTTCTTC; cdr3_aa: CASSASLGKQFF